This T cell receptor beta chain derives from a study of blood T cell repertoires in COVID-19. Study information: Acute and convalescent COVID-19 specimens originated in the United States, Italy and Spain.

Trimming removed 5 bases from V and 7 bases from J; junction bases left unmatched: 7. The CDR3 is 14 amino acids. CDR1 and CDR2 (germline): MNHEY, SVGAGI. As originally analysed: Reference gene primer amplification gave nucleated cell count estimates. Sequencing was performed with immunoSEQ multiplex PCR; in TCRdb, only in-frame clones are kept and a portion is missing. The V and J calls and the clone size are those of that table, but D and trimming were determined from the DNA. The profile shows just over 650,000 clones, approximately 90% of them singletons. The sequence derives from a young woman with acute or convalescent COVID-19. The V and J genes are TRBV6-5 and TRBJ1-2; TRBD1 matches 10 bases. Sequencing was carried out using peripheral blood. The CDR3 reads CASSQTGGPFGYTF. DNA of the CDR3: TGTGCCAGCAGTCAGACAGGGGGCCCCTTTGGCTACACCTTC.